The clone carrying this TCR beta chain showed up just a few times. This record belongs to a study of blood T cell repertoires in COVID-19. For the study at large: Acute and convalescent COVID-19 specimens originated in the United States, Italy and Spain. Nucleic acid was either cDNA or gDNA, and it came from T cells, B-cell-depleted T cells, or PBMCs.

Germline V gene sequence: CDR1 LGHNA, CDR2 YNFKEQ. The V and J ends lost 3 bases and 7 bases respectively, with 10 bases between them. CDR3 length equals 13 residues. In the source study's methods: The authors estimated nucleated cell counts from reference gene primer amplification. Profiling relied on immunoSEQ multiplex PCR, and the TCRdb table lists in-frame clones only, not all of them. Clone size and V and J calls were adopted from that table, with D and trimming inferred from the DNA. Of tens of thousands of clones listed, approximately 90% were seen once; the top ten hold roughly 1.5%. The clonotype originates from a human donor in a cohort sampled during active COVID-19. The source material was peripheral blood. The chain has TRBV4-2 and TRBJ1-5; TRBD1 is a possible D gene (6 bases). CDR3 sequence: CASSQNREQPQHF. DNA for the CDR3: TGTGCCAGCAGCCAGAACAGGGAACAGCCCCAGCATTTT.